The next 15 T cell receptor beta chains were all read from a single sample in a study of blood T cell repertoires in COVID-19. Here immunoSEQ multiplex PCR was the method, and the copy in TCRdb shows in-frame clones only, minus some. The sample holds 150,000 to 200,000 clones, 70% to 85% seen once. The sample was PBMCs or T cells enriched from blood (not recorded which). These receptors all stem from a woman in her fifties or sixties with acute COVID-19.

The gene calls are TRBV3-1 (or the pseudogene TRBV3-2) and TRBJ2-2, with 7 bases aligning to TRBD2. There are 16 residues in the CDR3. V lost 1 base to trimming and J lost 4 bases; unmatched junction nucleotides: 6. CDR1 LGHDT and CDR2 YNNKEL come from the germline V gene (reference sequence). Here the CDR3 reads CASSQVGGSGTGELFF. CDR3 in DNA: TGTGCCAGCAGCCAAGTCGGGGGGTCCGGCACCGGGGAGCTGTTTTTT.

This clone was recorded once. This chain joins TRBV28 and TRBJ1-5; D may be TRBD1 (5 bases). The germline V and J ends were trimmed by 3 bases and 5 bases, with 11 bases remaining between them. CDR3 length: 14 residues. The germline gives CDR1 MDHEN, CDR2 SYDVKM. The chain's CDR3 is CASSLGLKDQPQHF. The CDR3 bases are TGTGCCAGCAGTTTGGGGCTTAAGGATCAGCCCCAGCATTTT.

The V call is TRBV4-2, the J call TRBJ2-1, with TRBD1 as a possible D gene (5 bases). The ends were cut back, 1 base at V and 12 bases at J, with 19 bases in the middle. The CDR3 length is 15 residues. The germline V gene has CDR1 LGHNA and CDR2 YNFKEQ. CDR3 in DNA: TGTGCCAGCAGCCAAGGGCAAGCTATTCAGGGTGGGCAGTTCTTC. Translated: CASSQGQAIQGGQFF.

At least ten counts were recorded for this clone. V is TRBV6-5 and J is TRBJ1-4, with D possibly TRBD1 on 6 matching bases. The germline CDR1 and CDR2 sequences are MNHEY and SVGAGI. CDR3 length: 13 residues. Trimming shortened V by 6 bases and J by 8 bases, and 13 bases separated the two germline ends. CDR3 residues: CASSRRQEEKLFF. DNA of the CDR3: TGTGCCAGCAGCCGGAGACAGGAGGAAAAACTGTTTTTT.

The V call is TRBV4-1, the J call TRBJ2-1; 11 bases align to TRBD2. Germline CDR1 is MGHRA and CDR2 is YSYEKL. Germline trimming cut 1 base from V and 2 bases from J; bases unmatched to any gene: 10. The CDR3 covers 19 residues. CDR3 nucleotide sequence: TGCGCCAGCAGCCAAGTGAGGCTAGCGGGAGGATTTACCTACAATGAGCAGTTCTTC. It codes for CASSQVRLAGGFTYNEQFF.

J is TRBJ1-5 and V is TRBV4-1; 9 bases align to TRBD1. V shed 1 base, J shed 5 bases, and the junction held 3 bases outside the gene matches. The CDR3 runs 15 residues. CDR1 is MGHRA, CDR2 YSYEKL, per germline. The CDR3 sequence: CASSQGDREYQPQHF. CDR3 nucleotide sequence: TGCGCCAGCAGCCAAGGGGACAGGGAGTATCAGCCCCAGCATTTT.

This chain joins TRBV27 and TRBJ1-3; D is possibly TRBD1 (5 bases). Germline V CDR1 and CDR2: MNHEY, SMNVEV (reference sequence). The ends were cut back, 3 bases at V and 2 bases at J, with 8 bases in the middle. The CDR3 loop spans 14 amino acids. CDR3 loop: CASSFGGAGNTIYF. The CDR3 DNA reads as TGTGCCAGCAGTTTCGGGGGGGCTGGAAACACCATATATTTT.

The chain combines TRBV12-3 or TRBV12-4 with TRBJ2-2; 8 nucleotides align to TRBD1. J was trimmed by 6 bases and V by 6 bases; bases with no gene match: 0. The CDR3 consists of 12 residues. Here the CDR3 DNA reads TGTGCCAGCAGGACAGGGGCCGGGGAGCTGTTTTTT. Its translation: CASRTGAGELFF.

The J gene is TRBJ1-1, the V gene TRBV4-3; the D gene is possibly TRBD1 (5 bases). Germline values: CDR1 LGHNA, CDR2 YSLEER. Trimming took 0 bases from V and 2 from J, leaving 19 bases between them. This CDR3 spans 18 amino acids. The CDR3 sequence: CASSQDLSARGSNTEAFF. DNA for the CDR3: TGCGCCAGCAGCCAAGATCTATCCGCCCGGGGGAGTAACACTGAAGCTTTCTTT.

J is TRBJ1-4 and V is TRBV2; a possible D gene is TRBD1 (5 bases). The CDR3 runs to 14 residues. V lost 10 bases and J lost 4, with 16 bases in between. Germline V gene sequence: CDR1 SNHLY, CDR2 FYNNEI. The CDR3 region has the DNA TGTGCCACCCTAACCGGGGGGGGTAATGAAAAACTGTTTTTT. It translates to CATLTGGGNEKLFF.

V is TRBV18 and J is TRBJ2-7; possibly TRBD2 for D (5 bases). Per the germline V gene, CDR1 is KGHSH and CDR2 is LQKENI. The CDR3 spans 13 residues. V was pared by 3 bases and J by 1 base, with 7 bases between. The CDR3: CASSPPGSYEQYF. In DNA, the CDR3 is TGTGCCAGCTCACCGCCGGGATCCTACGAGCAGTACTTC.

In its sample, this clone was seen many times. The chain carries TRBV7-2 and TRBJ1-5, with a possible D match to TRBD1 (6 bases). V lost 5 bases and J lost 1, with 12 bases in between. Per germline, CDR1 SGHTA and CDR2 FQGNSA. This CDR3 region has 15 residues. The CDR3 reads CASSLGARSNQPQHF. The CDR3 DNA sequence: TGTGCCAGCAGCCTGGGGGCGCGGAGCAATCAGCCCCAGCATTTT.

This sequence joins TRBV28 and TRBJ1-4, with D hard to call. The CDR3 totals 11 residues. Germline V gene data show CDR1 as MDHEN and CDR2 as SYDVKM. The V end was cut by 5 bases, the J end by 8 bases, with 6 bases between. Here the CDR3 DNA reads TGTGCCAGCAGTGAACAGGAAAAACTGTTTTTT. Translating it yields CASSEQEKLFF.

V and J are TRBV7-9 and TRBJ2-7; D is ambiguous. Per germline, CDR1 SEHNR and CDR2 FQNEAQ (reference sequence). V was pared by 5 bases and J by 2 bases, with 10 bases between. The CDR3 covers 13 residues. CDR3 protein: CASSRASTYEQYF. CDR3 DNA sequence: TGTGCCAGCAGCCGAGCGTCTACCTACGAGCAGTACTTC.

Comment on this clone: The sample holds other DNA sequences that translate to the same CDR3. The chain uses TRBV29-1 and TRBJ2-2; maybe TRBD1 (6 bases). This CDR3 has 13 residues. Trimming stripped 3 bases from V and 1 base from J, with 6 bases between. Germline-derived CDR1 and CDR2 are SQVTM and ANQGSEA. DNA for the CDR3: TGCAGCGTTGAGGGACAGAACACCGGGGAGCTGTTTTTT. Translating it yields CSVEGQNTGELFF.